The T cell receptor beta chain under discussion was sequenced for a study of T cell repertoires in cytomegalovirus infection (dated by TCRdb to between 2018 and 2021). The study in broad terms: Donor HLA type was relevant to the analysis, because carriage of CMV infection together with the matching HLA type was indicated by public TCR beta signatures. Overall study outcomes, separate from this receptor: The ex vivo response was dominated by HLA-C-restricted CMV-specific TCR beta clonotypes, which also provided the single most frequent clonotype in two of eight donors. Carriers of CMV infection plus the relevant HLA type were discriminated by the cumulative frequency of public TCR beta family members in the study cohort and in an independent roughly 340-donor cohort.

This clonotype was seen ten or more times. Which antigen it targets is not known. Base quality data are lacking; no much larger clone is found one base away. V is shortened by 5 bases, J by 3 bases, and the region joining them spans 14 bases. The CDR3 has 16 amino acids, counting the end cysteine and phenylalanine. Only the CDR3 DNA is retained, 48 bases long and in frame from the first base. CDR1 and CDR2 (SGHTA, FQGNSA) derive from the germline V gene. TCRdb names Illumina HiSeq 1500 as the instrument used. Clones were called with MiXCR by TCRdb after fastp trimmed the public reads at Q25, and only in-frame beta chains were retained. Every CDR3 protein is listed once, alongside the most common genes and DNA of its rows. The sample table lists 300,000 to 400,000 distinct CDR3 sequences, around a tenth of them with a count of one. Together, the top ten hold 4.3% of the sample.

This receptor was identified in a human donor in good health (CMV status not recorded). Some clones in this sample may be carry-over from other donors' samples. Sequencing input: PBMCs. The chain was built from TRBV7-2 and TRBJ2-6; the D gene cannot be resolved reliably. The DNA sequence follows: TGTGCCAGCAGCCCAGGCTGGGGTATTGGGGCCAACGTCCTGACTTTC. This gives the protein CASSPGWGIGANVLTF.